This entry concerns a single T cell receptor beta chain. As yet, its antigen is unknown. The data were taken from a study of chemoradiotherapy in HPV16-positive cancers. Background on the study: A couple of HPV16-positive patients' cells yielded candidate HPV-specific clones and common motifs.

Samples were taken several times over chemoradiotherapy. Profiled with immunoSEQ multiplex PCR; TCRdb holds only in-frame clones, not every one. The sample yields around 2,000 clones, approximately 80% seen once. Overall study findings and caveats: During treatment, candidate HPV-specific clones and E7-related motifs expanded in tumor. The functional HPV-specific definition rests on just a couple of HPV16-positive patients.

The V gene's germline CDR1 is WSHSY and CDR2 SAAADI. This CDR3 is 12 amino acids long. The clonotype originates from a human donor with HPV-associated anogenital cancer. This rearrangement joins TRBV10-2 to TRBJ1-1; possibly TRBD1 for D (5 bases). Sequenced material: tumor tissue, taken from a patient who underwent chemoradiotherapy. CDR3: CGAGLMDTEAFF. DNA for the CDR3: TGCGGCGCAGGGCTGATGGACACTGAAGCTTTCTTT.